The T cell receptor beta chain under discussion was sequenced for a study of shared clonotypes between healthy human individuals. The naive CD8 population came from CD45RO-negative cells selected for CCR7, without terminally differentiated effector memory CD45RA+ cells. Data came from immunoSEQ multiplex PCR; TCRdb stores just in-frame clones and leaves some out. The sample has some 2,100,000 clones, around 93% seen once. Trimming shortened V by 7 bases and J by 0 bases, and 8 bases separated the two germline ends. The CDR3 consists of 12 residues. CDR1 is SGDLS, CDR2 YYNGEE, per germline. The sequencing input was naive CD8+ T cells from PBMCs. This TCR was recovered from a man aged 18 to 29 in good health. Some clones in this sample may be carry-over from other donors' samples. The chain joins TRBV9 to TRBJ2-7, with D maybe TRBD1 (5 bases). CDR3 DNA: TGTGCCAGCGGGGCCAGCTCCTACGAGCAGTACTTC. Protein product: CASGASSYEQYF.